The subject of this entry is one T cell receptor (beta chain). Generated by immunoSEQ multiplex PCR, the TCRdb table keeps only in-frame clones and is missing some. The sample contains more than 10,000 clones, over 50% of which appear only once. This sample stems from a study of neoadjuvant anti-PD-1 for oral cavity cancer. The CDR3 is 14 residues long. CDR1 and CDR2 from the germline V gene are MDHEN and SYDVKM. V lost 6 bases to trimming and J lost 2 bases, with 14 bases between them. This sequence joins TRBV28 and TRBJ2-7, with D unresolved. Sample: PBMCs, taken before nivolumab (anti-PD-1) treatment. The receptor comes from a person between 40 and 79 years old with oral cavity squamous cell carcinoma. This CDR3 reads CASSPPGLTYEQYF. As DNA, the CDR3 is TGTGCCAGCAGCCCACCGGGCCTCACCTACGAGCAGTACTTC.